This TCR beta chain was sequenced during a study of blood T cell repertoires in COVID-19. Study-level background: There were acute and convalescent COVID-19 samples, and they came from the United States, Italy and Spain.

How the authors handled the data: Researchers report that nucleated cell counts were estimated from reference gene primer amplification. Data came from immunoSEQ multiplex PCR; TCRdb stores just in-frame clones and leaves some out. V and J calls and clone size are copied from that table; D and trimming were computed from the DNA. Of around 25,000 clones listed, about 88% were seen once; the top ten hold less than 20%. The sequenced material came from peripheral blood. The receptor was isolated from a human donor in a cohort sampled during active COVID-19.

In DNA form, the CDR3 reads TGCAGCCCGGCAACTAATGAAAAACTGTTTTTT. Its translation is CSPATNEKLFF. This chain joins TRBV20-1 and TRBJ1-4, with D hard to call. Germline CDR1 DFQATT, CDR2 SNEGSKA (reference sequence). CDR3 length equals 11 residues.